Presented here are 8 T cell receptor beta chains from one specimen sequenced in a study of identical twins. MiXCR, run by TCRdb on the 5' RACE reads, gives a single entry per CDR3 protein. In the table there are around 960,000 distinct CDR3 sequences, more than 9% of which are singletons. These same data were also listed under a study on yellow fever vaccine responses in identical twins.

The sample consisted of PBMCs. The receptors come from a woman between 18 and 29 years old in good health.

CDR3 coding DNA: TGTGCCAGCAGCTCCGGGACAGCGACCATCTATGGCTACACCTTC. Protein: CASSSGTATIYGYTF. The chain is built from TRBV12-3 or TRBV12-4 and TRBJ1-2; 7 bases map to TRBD1. CDR3 length equals 15 residues. The V and J ends lost 6 bases and 4 bases, in that order; junction bases with no gene match: 11.

This clonotype was seen only a few times. The junction shows a germline mismatch at one end, possibly a read error. The J gene is TRBJ2-1, the V gene TRBV7-9; tentative D call: TRBD2 (5 bases). Germline CDR1 SEHNR, CDR2 FQNEAQ (reference sequence). The CDR3 sequence is 14 residues long. The CDR3 reads CGSSLVAGRNEQFF. The CDR3 bases are TGTGGCAGCAGCTTAGTCGCGGGCCGCAATGAGCAGTTCTTC.

This clonotype showed up just a few times. The chain couples TRBV7-9 to TRBJ2-3, with 8 nucleotides matching TRBD1. The germline CDR1 and CDR2 sequences are SEHNR and FQNEAQ (reference sequence). This CDR3 has 16 amino acids. The junction had 9 bases not matched to a gene; V was cut back by 1 base and J by 6 bases. CDR3 bases: TGTGCCAGCAGCTTAGAGCCCGAGACAGGGGTCGATACGCAGTATTTT. This encodes CASSLEPETGVDTQYF.

J is TRBJ2-2 and V is TRBV19; D uncertain. The CDR3 runs 14 residues. Per the germline V gene, CDR1 is LNHDA and CDR2 is SQIVND (reference sequence). V lost 6 bases and J 3 bases, leaving 11 bases between the germline ends. The CDR3 DNA follows: TGTGCCAGTAGCACCCTAAGTGACACCGGGGAGCTGTTTTTT. It specifies CASSTLSDTGELFF.

The V call is TRBV20-1, the J call TRBJ2-1; 7 bases are shared with TRBD2. Germline V gene lookup returns CDR1 DFQATT and CDR2 SNEGSKA (reference sequence). The V gene end was trimmed by 0 bases and the J gene end by 5 bases; junction bases not matched to a gene: 7. CDR3 length equals 15 residues. For the CDR3, the DNA is TGCAGTGCTAGAGAGGCAGCGGGGACCAACAATGAGCAGTTCTTC. This translates into CSAREAAGTNNEQFF.

In its sample, this clonotype was seen a few times. The chain has TRBV10-3 and TRBJ2-7; D unresolved. Between the trimmed V and J ends, which lost 3 bases and 5 bases, there was a span of 5 bases. The CDR3 runs to 11 residues. The germline gives CDR1 ENHRY, CDR2 SYGVKD. CDR3 coding DNA: TGTGCCATCAGTGAACAAAACGAGCAGTACTTC. Its protein is CAISEQNEQYF.

This clonotype was seen ten or more times. The V call is TRBV6-5, the J call TRBJ1-5, with D unresolved. Trimming cost V 5 bases and J 3 bases, with 5 bases left between them. CDR3 size: 12 residues. Germline V lookup: CDR1 MNHEY, CDR2 SVGAGI. CDR3 bases: TGTGCCAGCAGTATACCCAATCAGCCCCAGCATTTT. This gives the protein CASSIPNQPQHF.

This clonotype has at least ten counts. The V call is TRBV5-1, the J call TRBJ2-2; D might be TRBD1 (5 bases). Germline lookup yields CDR1 SGHRS and CDR2 YFSETQ. The CDR3 has 14 amino acids. Trimming pared 4 bases from V and 0 bases from J, leaving 7 bases between. The CDR3 coding sequence is TGCGCCAGCAGCACGACAGCGAACACCGGGGAGCTGTTTTTT. Its translation is CASSTTANTGELFF.